This passage covers 23 T cell receptor beta chains from one sample sequenced in a study of T cells in women clearing cervical HPV infection. Sequenced by immunoSEQ multiplex PCR; TCRdb stores in-frame clones only, minus some. This specimen shows around 21,000 clones; the ten leading clones hold around 6%. The source material was blood buffy coat. The receptors shown here come from a woman aged 18 to 69 with a cervical HPV16 infection that either progressed to CIN3+ or cleared (not recorded which).

As for this clone: The observed sequence ends 3 residues before the CDR3 terminus, with the missing tail filled in from the germline J gene. The chain couples TRBV5-1 to TRBJ2-2, with TRBD2 matching over 8 bases. Germline trimming cut 0 bases from V and 1 base from J; bases unmatched to any gene: 2. There are 16 residues in the CDR3. CDR1 and CDR2 from the germline V gene are SGHRS and YFSETQ. CDR3: CASSLAAGGNTGELFF. The DNA read from the CDR3 is TGCGCCAGCAGCTTGGCGGCGGGAGGGAACACCGGGGAG.

In the case of this clone: The read stops 3 residues short of the end of the CDR3; the missing end is completed from the germline J gene. The V call is TRBV3-1 (or the pseudogene TRBV3-2), the J call TRBJ1-2; 9 bases match TRBD1. This CDR3 has 20 residues. The V gene end was trimmed by 0 bases and the J gene end by 0 bases; junction bases not matched to a gene: 14. CDR1 LGHDT and CDR2 YNNKEL come from the germline V gene (reference sequence). This CDR3 reads CASSQDCLGTGKGANYGYTF. The CDR3 DNA, read in part, is TGTGCCAGCAGCCAAGATTGCTTAGGGACAGGGAAAGGAGCTAACTATGGC.

Comments on this clone: The read stops 3 residues short of the end of the CDR3; the missing end is completed from the germline J gene. The chain is built from TRBV10-2 and TRBJ2-2; 9 positions agree with TRBD1. V lost 2 bases to trimming and J lost 6 bases; unmatched junction nucleotides: 10. CDR3 length equals 17 residues. CDR1 is WSHSY and CDR2 is SAAADI in the germline V gene. The sequenced CDR3 bases are TGCGCCAGCAGTGAGAGGGACAGGGTTGAATGGGCCGGGGAG. It is translated as CASSERDRVEWAGE. The whole CDR3 region reads CASSERDRVEWAGELFF.

As regards this clone: The read ends 3 residues shy of where the CDR3 ends; the end is completed using the germline J gene. The chain recombines TRBV12-3 or TRBV12-4 with TRBJ1-5; 7 bases fit TRBD1. Trimming at V came to 5 bases and at J to 4 bases, leaving 2 bases not matched to a gene. There are 13 residues in the CDR3. The CDR3 loop is CASSGRGNQPQHF. The covered CDR3 bases are TGTGCCAGCAGTGGCAGGGGGAATCAGCCC.

In the case of this clone: Read sequence stops 3 residues before the CDR3 end, and the germline J gene provides the missing end. The rearrangement joins TRBV20-1 to TRBJ2-1, with 7 bases fitting TRBD1. Germline trimming cut 2 bases from V and 6 bases from J; bases unmatched to any gene: 4. The germline gives CDR1 DFQATT, CDR2 SNEGSKA (reference sequence). The CDR3 sequence is 13 residues long. CDR3 amino acids: CSARLPGGNEQFF. The CDR3 bases that were read are TGCAGTGCTAGACTCCCAGGGGGCAATGAG.

Here the CDR3 reads CSARGTNTEQYF. Incomplete CDR3 DNA: TGCAGTGCCCGCGGGACTAATACCGAG. This chain uses TRBV20-1 with TRBJ2-7; 7 nucleotides match TRBD2. The CDR3 goes on 3 residues after the read ends, and that part is filled in from the germline J gene. Looked up from germline, CDR1 is DFQATT and CDR2 is SNEGSKA (reference sequence). V lost 6 bases to trimming and J lost 6 bases; unmatched junction nucleotides: 8. CDR3 size: 12 residues.

By frequency, this clone registers medium-sized. The CDR3 end falls 3 residues outside the read, so it is completed with the germline J gene. This chain connects TRBV15 to TRBJ2-1, with 8 bases identical to TRBD2. The V gene's germline CDR1 is LNHNV and CDR2 YYDKDF (reference sequence). V trimming: 2 bases; J trimming: 8 bases; junction bases outside the gene matches: 5. CDR3 length equals 14 residues. The CDR3 bases that were read are TGTGCCACCAGCAGAAAAGCGGGAGTCGATGAG. Translated, it gives CATSRKAGVDE. The CDR3 as a whole reads CATSRKAGVDEQFF.

Notes on this clone: The missing CDR3 end, 3 residues past where the read stops, is filled in from the germline J gene. J is TRBJ2-5 and V is TRBV4-1; 7 bases match TRBD1. CDR1 and CDR2 from the germline V gene are MGHRA and YSYEKL. This CDR3 contains 15 residues. V gave up 2 bases and J gave up 4 bases; unmatched junction bases: 7. The CDR3 bases that were read are TGCGCCAGCAGCCAAATCGGGACAGTGCGAGAGACC. This translates into CASSQIGTVRET. The CDR3 reads in full as CASSQIGTVRETQYF.

CDR3 sequence: CASSLRQGSYEQYF. CDR3 bases read: TGCGCCAGCAGCTTGAGACAGGGTTCCTACGAG. The chain has TRBV5-1 and TRBJ2-7; 7 positions match TRBD1. The sequenced fragment ends 3 residues before the CDR3 boundary, so the rest is inferred from the germline J gene. V dropped 1 base and J dropped 1; count of bases not matched to a gene: 2. The germline V gene has CDR1 SGHRS and CDR2 YFSETQ. The CDR3 sequence is 14 residues long.

A note on this clone: The read stops 3 residues short of the end of the CDR3; the missing end is completed from the germline J gene. The V call is TRBV5-4, the J call TRBJ1-2; 8 nucleotides agree with TRBD1. In germline, CDR1 is SGHNT, CDR2 YYREEE (reference sequence). The CDR3 is made up of 15 amino acids. The DNA read from the CDR3 is TGTGCCAGCAGCTTTAGTCTAGGACAGGGTAAAGGC. It codes for CASSFSLGQGKG. The whole CDR3 protein reads CASSFSLGQGKGYTF.

On this clone: Coverage ceases 3 residues before the CDR3 finishes, and the germline J gene fills in the end. The chain uses TRBV2 and TRBJ1-5; perhaps TRBD1 as D (6 bases). This CDR3 comprises 14 residues. In germline, CDR1 is SNHLY, CDR2 FYNNEI. V lost 0 bases, J lost 7 bases, and 10 bases lay in between. The sequenced part of the CDR3 DNA is TGTGCCAGCAGTGAAGCGCAGGGGAGGCAGCCC. This encodes CASSEAQGRQP. The entire CDR3 is CASSEAQGRQPQHF.

The CDR3 spells CASRQSNQPQHF. The CDR3 DNA, read in part, is TGTGCCAGCAGACAGAGCAATCAGCCC. The chain carries TRBV28 and TRBJ1-5; D not certain. Read sequence stops 3 residues before the CDR3 end, and the germline J gene provides the missing end. Germline V CDR1 and CDR2: MDHEN, SYDVKM. The CDR3 runs to 12 residues. V shed 6 bases and J shed 1 base, with 4 bases lying between them. The variable domain in full, with the rest retrieved from reference TRBV28 and TRBJ1-5, is DVKVTQSSRYLVKRTGEKVFLECVQDMDHENMFWYRQDPGLGLRLIYFSYDVKMKEKGDIPEGYSVSREKKERFSLILESASTNQTSMYLCASRQSNQPQHFGDGTRLSIL.

Points on this clone: The sequenced fragment ends 3 residues before the CDR3 boundary, so the rest is inferred from the germline J gene. The rearrangement uses TRBV5-1 and TRBJ2-1; D remains unclear. V lost 2 bases to trimming and J lost 7 bases, with 16 bases between them. This CDR3 is built from 15 residues. Germline V lookup: CDR1 SGHRS, CDR2 YFSETQ. CDR3 region: CASSFNALVGNEQFF. Partial CDR3 DNA: TGCGCCAGCAGCTTTAACGCCCTCGTCGGGAATGAG.

Comments on this clone: The read terminates 3 residues before the CDR3 end, so the remaining end is supplied by the germline J gene. The rearrangement links TRBV6-1 to TRBJ1-2; tentatively, D is TRBD1 (6 bases). The V gene's germline CDR1 is MNHNS and CDR2 SASEGT. This CDR3 comprises 13 residues. Deletions cut 4 bases from V and 4 bases from J, with 10 bases between. The CDR3 here is CASSGLQGYGYTF. The sequenced part of the CDR3 DNA is TGTGCCAGCAGTGGGCTACAGGGCTATGGC.

In regard to this clone: The CDR3 end falls 3 residues outside the read, so it is completed with the germline J gene. The chain uses TRBV6-2 or TRBV6-3 and TRBJ2-7, with 10 nucleotides matching TRBD2. This CDR3 has 14 amino acids. From germline, CDR1 is MNHEY and CDR2 SVGEGT. The J segment lost 3 bases and the V segment lost 8 bases, leaving 7 bases of the junction unmatched. The sequenced part of the CDR3 DNA is TGTGCCAGCGGATCGACTAGCGGGTTCTACGAG. This sequence encodes CASGSTSGFYE. In full, the CDR3 reads CASGSTSGFYEQYF.

CDR3 loop: CASSQDRATDTQYF. CDR3 bases read: TGTGCCAGCAGCCAAGATAGGGCTACAGATACG. The chain has TRBV14 and TRBJ2-3; D gene unclear. The sequence runs out 3 residues before the end of the CDR3; the remainder is reconstructed from the germline J gene. V lost 0 bases and J 3 bases, leaving 7 bases between the germline ends. This CDR3 contains 14 residues. Germline V gives CDR1 SGHDN, CDR2 FVKESK. The entire variable domain, with the rest obtained from reference TRBV14 and TRBJ2-3, is as follows: EAGVTQFPSHSVIEKGQTVTLRCDPISGHDNLYWYRRVMGKEIKFLLHFVKESKQDESGMPNNRFLAERTGGTYSTLKVQPAELEDSGVYFCASSQDRATDTQYFGPGTRLTVL.

As regards this clone: Read data end 3 residues before the CDR3 end; the end is taken from the germline J gene. The chain combines TRBV2 with TRBJ2-3; 8 bases are a match to TRBD1. Germline CDR1 is SNHLY and CDR2 is FYNNEI. The V gene end was trimmed by 6 bases and the J gene end by 8 bases; junction bases not matched to a gene: 4. The CDR3 covers 12 residues. Partial CDR3 DNA: TGTGCCAGCAGCGAAACAGGGGGTACG. Translated, it gives CASSETGGT. The full CDR3 is CASSETGGTQYF.

Regarding this clone: The read gets to within 3 residues of the CDR3 end, and the germline J gene fills in the rest. The chain couples TRBV24-1 to TRBJ2-3; TRBD2 aligns across 9 bases. The CDR3 spans 13 residues. V shed 8 bases and J 5 bases; nucleotides not matched to a gene: 4. Germline V gives CDR1 KGHDR, CDR2 SFDVKD. The CDR3 bases that were read are TGTGCCACCACTAGCGGGGCGGGAGATACG. Protein product: CATTSGAGDT. Given in full, the CDR3 is CATTSGAGDTQYF.

About this clone: The CDR3 goes on 3 residues after the read ends, and that part is filled in from the germline J gene. This chain connects TRBV7-2 to TRBJ1-2; TRBD1 matches at 7 bases. This CDR3 comprises 14 residues. Losses at the gene ends were 6 bases for V and 4 bases for J; bases not matched to a gene: 8. Germline V gives CDR1 SGHTA, CDR2 FQGNSA. The CDR3: CASRPGTESYGYTF. The covered CDR3 bases are TGTGCCAGCAGACCTGGGACAGAATCCTATGGC. Combining the CDR3 with reference TRBV7-2 and TRBJ1-2 gives the whole variable domain GAGVSQSPSNKVTEKGKDVELRCDPISGHTALYWYRQSLGQGLEFLIYFQGNSAPDKSGLPSDRFSAERTGGSVSTLTIQRTQQEDSAVYLCASRPGTESYGYTFGSGTRLTVV.

Points on this clone: The CDR3 extends 3 residues past the end of the read, so its final part is completed from the germline J gene. J is TRBJ2-7 and V is TRBV5-6; D is unclear. The V end lost 3 bases, the J end lost 2 bases, and 12 bases lay between the germline ends. There are 14 residues in the CDR3. Germline-derived CDR1 and CDR2 are SGHDT and YYEEEE. The CDR3 sequence: CASSSQGRTYEQYF. The part of the CDR3 DNA that was read is TGTGCCAGCAGCTCCCAAGGGCGAACCTACGAG.

A remark on this clone: The read halts 3 residues ahead of the CDR3 end, with the missing end drawn from the germline J gene. The chain links TRBV5-4 to TRBJ2-2; 13 bases align to TRBD2. Germline CDR1 and CDR2: SGHNT and YYREEE (reference sequence). The V gene end was trimmed by 8 bases and the J gene end by 7 bases; junction bases not matched to a gene: 8. The CDR3 consists of 15 residues. The CDR3 reads CASSPGLAGLGELFF. Partial CDR3 DNA: TGTGCCAGTTCACCGGGACTAGCGGGACTCGGGGAG.

On this clone itself: The read comes to an end 3 residues before the CDR3 does, leaving the germline J gene to fill in the end. V usage is TRBV19 and J usage is TRBJ2-1, with a possible D match to TRBD1 (5 bases). The germline V gene has CDR1 LNHDA and CDR2 SQIVND (reference sequence). The V end lost 6 bases, the J end lost 2 bases, and 8 bases lay between the germline ends. The CDR3 is 13 residues long. This CDR3 is CASRDSPYNEQFF. The covered CDR3 bases are TGTGCCAGTAGAGACAGCCCCTACAATGAG.

As regards this clone: The read halts 3 residues ahead of the CDR3 end, with the missing end drawn from the germline J gene. This chain uses TRBV25-1 with TRBJ2-7, with 16 bases fitting TRBD2. The length of the CDR3 is 17 residues. The germline gives CDR1 MGHDK, CDR2 SYGVNS. The V and J ends lost 4 bases and 1 base, in that order; junction bases with no gene match: 4. The sequenced CDR3 bases are TGTGCCAGCAGTGGCCCGGGACTAGCGGGGGGGTCCTACGAG. Protein product: CASSGPGLAGGSYE. The whole CDR3 region reads CASSGPGLAGGSYEQYF.